The 30 T cell receptor beta chains in this list originate from one sample, sequenced in a study of blood T cell repertoires in COVID-19. Assay used: immunoSEQ multiplex PCR; TCRdb lists only in-frame clones, some missing. The data hold 75,000 to 90,000 clones, with more than 75% observed a single time. Source material: peripheral blood. The receptors were sampled from a man aged 45-65 years with active COVID-19.

This clone was observed a single time. The chain is built from TRBV5-4 and TRBJ2-7; 7 nucleotides align to TRBD1. The V gene end was trimmed by 2 bases and the J gene end by 10 bases; junction bases not matched to a gene: 6. The CDR3 totals 12 residues. From germline, CDR1 is SGHNT and CDR2 YYREEE (reference sequence). The CDR3 DNA sequence: TGTGCCAGCAGCTTAGACAGGGAGTTTCAGTACTTC. Translating it yields CASSLDREFQYF. Full variable domain (remainder filled in from reference TRBV5-4 and TRBJ2-7): ETGVTQSPTHLIKTRGQQVTLRCSSQSGHNTVSWYQQALGQGPQFIFQYYREEENGRGNFPPRFSGLQFPNYSSELNVNALELDDSALYLCASSLDREFQYFGPGTRLTVT.

This sequence joins TRBV2 and TRBJ2-7; 14 nucleotides match TRBD2. From germline, CDR1 is SNHLY and CDR2 FYNNEI. Trimming took 4 bases from V and 6 from J; bases not matched to a gene: 5. The CDR3 loop spans 15 amino acids. The CDR3 loop is CASSVGLAGVGEQYF. Written as DNA, the CDR3 is TGTGCCAGCAGTGTGGGACTAGCGGGAGTGGGCGAGCAGTACTTC.

V and J are TRBV6-2 or TRBV6-3 and TRBJ1-4; 7 bases map to TRBD1. Per the germline V gene, CDR1 is MNHEY and CDR2 is SVGEGT. The CDR3 runs to 17 residues. Trimming took 0 bases from V and 7 from J; bases not matched to a gene: 11. This CDR3 reads CASSYSLGGTDGEKLFF. CDR3 nucleotide sequence: TGTGCCAGCAGTTACTCCCTTGGGGGGACAGACGGTGAAAAACTGTTTTTT.

The chain combines TRBV28 with TRBJ2-3; possible D gene TRBD1, 5 bases. In germline, CDR1 is MDHEN, CDR2 SYDVKM. V lost 2 bases to trimming and J lost 4 bases, with 13 bases between them. The CDR3 extends over 15 amino acids. The chain's CDR3 is CASSLQQVPPDTQYF. Here the CDR3 DNA reads TGTGCCAGCAGTTTACAACAGGTGCCCCCAGATACGCAGTATTTT.

The J gene is TRBJ2-5, the V gene TRBV28; maybe TRBD1 (6 bases). CDR1 and CDR2 (germline): MDHEN, SYDVKM. The CDR3 sequence is 16 residues long. Trimming stripped 3 bases from V and 3 bases from J, with 17 bases between. The CDR3 here is CASSFRPGQGKETQYF. CDR3 nucleotide sequence: TGTGCCAGCAGTTTCCGCCCGGGACAAGGTAAAGAGACCCAGTACTTC.

The genes are TRBV20-1 and TRBJ1-1; D ambiguous. Germline CDR1 is DFQATT and CDR2 is SNEGSKA (reference sequence). The V end lost 4 bases, the J end lost 10 bases, and 10 bases lay between the germline ends. CDR3 length: 10 residues. This chain's CDR3 is CSAMARLAFF. The CDR3 DNA reads TGCAGTGCTATGGCCAGGTTAGCTTTCTTT.

This chain links TRBV7-2 with TRBJ2-2; 12 bases agree with TRBD2. Germline V gene data show CDR1 as SGHTA and CDR2 as FQGNSA. J gave up 3 bases and V 4 bases, and 3 bases lay outside the gene matches. The CDR3 runs 16 residues. In DNA, the CDR3 is TGTGCCAGCAGCTCCGGACTAGCGGGGTACACCGGGGAGCTGTTTTTT. Translated, it gives CASSSGLAGYTGELFF.

The rearrangement joins TRBV30 to TRBJ2-1; TRBD2 matches at 8 bases. V lost 4 bases, J lost 6 bases, and 5 bases stayed unmatched. The length of the CDR3 is 13 residues. CDR1 is GTSNPN and CDR2 is SVGIG in the germline V gene (reference sequence). The CDR3 reads CAWKAGEVNEQFF. The CDR3 bases are TGTGCCTGGAAAGCGGGAGAGGTCAATGAGCAGTTCTTC.

This chain connects TRBV6-2 or TRBV6-3 to TRBJ2-1, with 7 positions matching TRBD2. V trimming: 3 bases; J trimming: 9 bases; junction bases outside the gene matches: 11. Looked up from germline, CDR1 is MNHEY and CDR2 is SVGEGT. The CDR3 has 15 amino acids. DNA for the CDR3: TGTGCCAGCAGTTATAACCGCGGGAGCGCGAGTGAGCAGTTCTTC. The encoded protein is CASSYNRGSASEQFF.

The chain links TRBV25-1 to TRBJ2-7; 7 bases map to TRBD2. Trimming at V came to 4 bases and at J to 8 bases, leaving 11 bases not matched to a gene. The CDR3 is made up of 14 amino acids. Looked up from germline, CDR1 is MGHDK and CDR2 is SYGVNS. The CDR3 loop is CASSVGGTTTKQYF. CDR3 coding DNA: TGTGCCAGCAGTGTGGGGGGGACTACTACGAAGCAGTACTTC.

J is TRBJ1-1 and V is TRBV28, with unresolved D. The CDR3 covers 13 residues. The ends were cut back, 6 bases at V and 5 bases at J, with 13 bases in the middle. CDR1 is MDHEN, CDR2 SYDVKM, per germline. This CDR3 reads CASRASRSTEAFF. CDR3 sequence (DNA): TGTGCCAGCAGGGCGTCAAGGAGTACTGAAGCTTTCTTT.

The V gene is TRBV4-3, the J gene TRBJ1-2; TRBD1 is a possible D gene (5 bases). CDR1 is LGHNA, CDR2 YSLEER, per germline. The CDR3 length is 16 residues. V was trimmed by 0 bases and J by 6 bases, leaving 17 bases between them. CDR3 sequence reads: CASSQDMGRAENGYTF. The CDR3 bases are TGCGCCAGCAGCCAAGATATGGGCAGGGCGGAGAATGGCTACACCTTC.

The chain carries TRBV19 and TRBJ1-6; 9 nucleotides line up with TRBD1. Germline assignment: CDR1 LNHDA and CDR2 SQIVND (reference sequence). The CDR3 has 13 amino acids. V lost 8 bases to trimming and J lost 9 bases; unmatched junction nucleotides: 5. CDR3 region: CASQGQGSSPLHF. CDR3 DNA: TGTGCCAGTCAAGGACAGGGGAGTTCACCCCTCCACTTT. The complete variable domain, with remaining parts taken from reference TRBV19 and TRBJ1-6, reads DGGITQSPKYLFRKEGQNVTLSCEQNLNHDAMYWYRQDPGQGLRLIYYSQIVNDFQKGDIAEGYSVSREKKESFPLTVTSAQKNPTAFYLCASQGQGSSPLHFGNGTRLTVT.

The chain links TRBV5-1 to TRBJ1-2; D unclear. CDR1 SGHRS and CDR2 YFSETQ come from the germline V gene. Trimming took 4 bases from V and 7 from J, leaving 17 bases between them. This CDR3 comprises 14 residues. CDR3 in DNA: TGCGCCAGCAGCCCCACCGACGGGAGCGGTGGCTACACCTTC. It encodes CASSPTDGSGGYTF.

The chain is built from TRBV6-2 or TRBV6-3 and TRBJ2-1, with TRBD2 identical over 9 bases. Trimming cost V 2 bases and J 4 bases; bases outside gene matches: 6. The CDR3 is 16 residues long. Germline loops: CDR1 MNHEY, CDR2 SVGEGT. The chain's CDR3 is CASSYGLAGNYNEQFF. CDR3 nucleotide sequence: TGTGCCAGCAGTTACGGGCTAGCGGGGAATTACAATGAGCAGTTCTTC.

V and J are TRBV9 and TRBJ2-2; possible D gene TRBD2, 5 bases. V lost 0 bases and J lost 8, with 11 bases in between. Per germline, CDR1 SGDLS and CDR2 YYNGEE. The length of the CDR3 is 14 residues. CDR3 loop: CASSVVGVAGELFF. The DNA of the CDR3 is TGTGCCAGCAGCGTAGTCGGGGTGGCGGGGGAGCTGTTTTTT. The full variable domain, completed using reference TRBV9 and TRBJ2-2, is DSGVTQTPKHLITATGQRVTLRCSPRSGDLSVYWYQQSLDQGLQFLIQYYNGEERAKGNILERFSAQQFPDLHSELNLSSLELGDSALYFCASSVVGVAGELFFGEGSRLTVL.

In this sample, this clone turned up once. DNA for the CDR3: TGTGCCAGCAGCGTAGCTAGCGGGGGAGACAATGAGCAGTTCTTC. It yields the protein CASSVASGGDNEQFF. J is TRBJ2-1 and V is TRBV9; 10 bases fit TRBD2. V shed 0 bases and J 5 bases; nucleotides not matched to a gene: 2. The germline gives CDR1 SGDLS, CDR2 YYNGEE. The CDR3 is made up of 15 amino acids.

V and J are TRBV10-1 and TRBJ2-6, with 7 bases fitting TRBD2. CDR3 length equals 16 residues. From germline, CDR1 is WNHNN and CDR2 SYGVQD (reference sequence). The J segment lost 1 base and the V segment lost 3 bases, leaving 3 bases of the junction unmatched. The CDR3 sequence: CASSEWGGSGANVLTF. CDR3 bases: TGCGCCAGCAGTGAATGGGGGGGGTCTGGGGCCAACGTCCTGACTTTC.

This chain connects TRBV4-1 to TRBJ2-2; 8 positions agree with TRBD2. Trimming at V came to 4 bases and at J to 0 bases, leaving 7 bases not matched to a gene. CDR1 is MGHRA, CDR2 YSYEKL, per germline. This CDR3 has 17 residues. The CDR3: CASSPSGRISNTGELFF. The CDR3, as DNA: TGCGCCAGCAGCCCTAGCGGGCGAATTTCGAACACCGGGGAGCTGTTTTTT.

This chain links TRBV10-3 with TRBJ2-7, with 10 nucleotides matching TRBD2. CDR1 ENHRY and CDR2 SYGVKD come from the germline V gene. Trimming took 2 bases from V and 7 from J; bases not matched to a gene: 11. The CDR3 consists of 16 residues. The DNA of the CDR3 is TGTGCCATCAGTGAGAGTACTAGCGGGATCCACCGGGAGCAGTACTTC. This codes for CAISESTSGIHREQYF.

The chain carries TRBV5-5 and TRBJ2-5, with D unclear. The CDR3 contains 13 residues. V was pared by 3 bases and J by 4 bases, with 10 bases between. The germline CDR1 and CDR2 sequences are SGHKS and YYEKEE (reference sequence). Written as DNA, the CDR3 is TGTGCCAGCAGCTACTACGAACGAGAGACCCAGTACTTC. The encoded protein is CASSYYERETQYF. Complete variable domain (other parts from reference TRBV5-5 and TRBJ2-5): DAGVTQSPTHLIKTRGQQVTLRCSPISGHKSVSWYQQVLGQGPQFIFQYYEKEERGRGNFPDRFSARQFPNYSSELNVNALLLGDSALYLCASSYYERETQYFGPGTRLLVL.

The V gene is TRBV7-2, the J gene TRBJ2-7; maybe TRBD2 (6 bases). The length of the CDR3 is 15 residues. Germline CDR1 and CDR2: SGHTA and FQGNSA. With 0 bases removed from V and 6 bases from J, the gap between germline ends came to 15 bases. The DNA of the CDR3 is TGTGCCAGCAGCTTAGCAGCGGGCCAGGGCTCCGAGCAGTACTTC. Translating gives CASSLAAGQGSEQYF.

The rearrangement links TRBV27 to TRBJ2-3; 7 bases match TRBD2. CDR3 size: 14 residues. Germline values: CDR1 MNHEY, CDR2 SMNVEV (reference sequence). Trimming cost V 8 bases and J 2 bases; bases outside gene matches: 7. The CDR3 loop is CASGSSGYTDTQYF. CDR3 nucleotide sequence: TGTGCCAGCGGATCTAGCGGATACACAGATACGCAGTATTTT.

This chain links TRBV27 with TRBJ1-5, with D hard to call. The germline V and J ends were trimmed by 6 bases and 3 bases, with 18 bases remaining between them. Germline V gene sequence: CDR1 MNHEY, CDR2 SMNVEV (reference sequence). The CDR3 is 16 amino acids. CDR3 in amino acids: CASSPREMAPNQPQHF. DNA of the CDR3: TGTGCCAGCAGCCCTAGAGAGATGGCGCCCAATCAGCCCCAGCATTTT.

The chain recombines TRBV7-3 with TRBJ2-3; 9 bases are a match to TRBD1. Per germline, CDR1 SGHTA and CDR2 FQGTGA. The trim removed 5 bases at V and 2 bases at J, leaving 5 bases unmatched. This CDR3 contains 15 residues. CDR3 in DNA: TGTGCCAGCAGCGTCGACAGGGGGAACACAGATACGCAGTATTTT. This gives the protein CASSVDRGNTDTQYF.

This chain connects TRBV24-1 to TRBJ1-1; possibly TRBD1 for D (6 bases). V was cut by 5 bases and J by 2 bases, with 17 bases left in between. Per germline, CDR1 KGHDR and CDR2 SFDVKD. The CDR3 runs 16 residues. The CDR3 bases are TGTGCCACCAGTGCTTACAGGACAGACTTTAACACTGAAGCTTTCTTT. Amino acid sequence: CATSAYRTDFNTEAFF.

This clone was seen just once. This chain links TRBV14 with TRBJ1-2; D call uncertain. Per the germline V gene, CDR1 is SGHDN and CDR2 is FVKESK. The CDR3 contains 16 residues. The V end was cut by 1 base, the J end by 4 bases, with 16 bases between. The DNA of the CDR3 is TGTGCCAGCAGCCAAGGGAGTCCCAGTCTATCCTATGGCTACACCTTC. This sequence encodes CASSQGSPSLSYGYTF.

J is TRBJ1-4 and V is TRBV28; 7 bases fit TRBD1. V lost 5 bases and J lost 0; bases outside the gene matches: 9. The CDR3 spans 17 residues. From germline, CDR1 is MDHEN and CDR2 SYDVKM. CDR3 in DNA: TGTGCCAGCAGTCCCACGGGACAGTTTGCAACTAATGAAAAACTGTTTTTT. Translation: CASSPTGQFATNEKLFF. Supplemented by reference TRBV28 and TRBJ1-4, the full variable domain reads DVKVTQSSRYLVKRTGEKVFLECVQDMDHENMFWYRQDPGLGLRLIYFSYDVKMKEKGDIPEGYSVSREKKERFSLILESASTNQTSMYLCASSPTGQFATNEKLFFGSGTQLSVL.

Only one count was recorded for this clone. The chain carries TRBV5-4 and TRBJ2-2; 7 bases fit TRBD1. Per germline, CDR1 SGHNT and CDR2 YYREEE (reference sequence). The length of the CDR3 is 16 residues. With 4 bases clipped from V and 0 bases from J, the junction kept 6 bases outside the gene matches. DNA of the CDR3: TGTGCCAGCAGCCGGGACAGCACTACGAACACCGGGGAGCTGTTTTTT. It specifies CASSRDSTTNTGELFF.

The CDR3 nucleotides read TGTGCCAGCAGTCTTTTTTGGGGCGGAACCTACGAGCAGTACTTC. Translated, it gives CASSLFWGGTYEQYF. This chain uses TRBV7-2 with TRBJ2-7; TRBD1 is a possible D gene (5 bases). Germline CDR1 reads SGHTA; CDR2 reads FQGNSA. Between the trimmed V and J ends, which lost 6 bases and 2 bases, there was a span of 17 bases. The CDR3 sequence is 15 residues long.